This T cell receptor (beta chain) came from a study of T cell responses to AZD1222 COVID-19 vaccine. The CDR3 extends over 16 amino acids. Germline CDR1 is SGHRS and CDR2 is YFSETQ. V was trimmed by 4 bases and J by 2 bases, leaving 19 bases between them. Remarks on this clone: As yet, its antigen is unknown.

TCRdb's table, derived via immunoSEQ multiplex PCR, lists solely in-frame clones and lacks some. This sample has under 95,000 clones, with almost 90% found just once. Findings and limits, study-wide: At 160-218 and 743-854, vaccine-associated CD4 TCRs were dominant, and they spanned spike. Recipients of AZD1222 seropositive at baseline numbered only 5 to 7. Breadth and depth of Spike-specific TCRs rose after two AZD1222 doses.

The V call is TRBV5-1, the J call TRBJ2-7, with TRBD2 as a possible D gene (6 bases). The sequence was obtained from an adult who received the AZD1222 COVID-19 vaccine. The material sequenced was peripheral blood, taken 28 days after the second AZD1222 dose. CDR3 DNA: TGCGCCAGCAGCCAGGCTGCGGGACGTCCCACCTACGAGCAGTACTTC. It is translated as CASSQAAGRPTYEQYF.